The present entry profiles one TCR beta chain with its context. The data were taken from a study of cytomegalovirus exposure and HLA in healthy donors. Researchers ran the PCR with 60 Vbeta and 13 Jbeta primers. Some clones are missing from TCRdb's copy, which holds only in-frame ones; the method was immunoSEQ multiplex PCR. The sample yields about 130,000 clones, approximately 82% seen once. Germline assignment: CDR1 MNHEY and CDR2 SMNVEV (reference sequence). This CDR3 spans 18 amino acids. V was clipped by 2 bases and J by 5 bases; unmatched bases: 14. Sequences were obtained from PBMCs. The genes are TRBV27 and TRBJ2-3; 9 bases are a match to TRBD1. The sequence was obtained from a boy aged 2-15 years in good health and CMV-seronegative. The CDR3 sequence: CASSLAPPGTGLLDTQYF. The DNA of the CDR3 is TGTGCCAGCAGTTTAGCTCCCCCCGGGACAGGGTTGCTAGATACGCAGTATTTT.